This T cell receptor (beta chain) was sequenced for a study of long-term antiretroviral therapy in people with HIV. General study findings and limits: Blood collection from about 2003 to 2018 possibly occurred under older ART regimens. Repertoires looked antigen-experienced, with only a slight naive shift after ART.

The CDR3 has 11 amino acids. Germline assignment: CDR1 MNHEY and CDR2 SVGAGI. V was cut by 6 bases and J by 5 bases, with 7 bases left in between. Version v3.0 of the immunoSEQ assay ran at survey level. Clones were read by immunoSEQ multiplex PCR, and TCRdb kept only the in-frame ones, dropping some. The sample lists about 35,000 clones, approximately 74% occurring once. A note on this clone: The antigen is unknown.

Sequenced material: unsorted PBMCs, taken 3 years after starting antiretroviral therapy. The source is a man in his fifties with HIV. The chain employs TRBV6-5 and TRBJ2-5, with D unclear. The CDR3 nucleotides read TGTGCCAGCAGAGTCGTGGAGACCCAGTACTTC. Residues: CASRVVETQYF.